The text below deals with one T cell receptor beta chain. Antigen: not known. The sample originates from a study of cytotoxic CD8 clonotypes in ibrutinib-treated CLL. On the study more broadly: After a median about 13 months on treatment (6 to 36), response samples were drawn. Study conclusions and caveats: Clonality increased at ibrutinib response and stayed stable in sustained remission. At progression, however, it fell back toward baseline.

Method: immunoSEQ multiplex PCR; TCRdb's copy keeps in-frame clones and lacks some. Of roughly 250,000 clones listed, 70% are singletons. CDR1 and CDR2 (germline): MNHEY, SMNVEV (reference sequence). V was pared by 4 bases and J by 0 bases, with 10 bases of the junction left unmatched. CDR3 length equals 17 residues. The source of this sequence is a human donor with chronic lymphocytic leukemia. V gene TRBV27 combines with J gene TRBJ2-7; 9 nucleotides align to TRBD1. Sequenced here: PBMCs, sampled after 24 months of ibrutinib treatment. The CDR3 sequence: CASSSPGQGQSSYEQYF. CDR3 in DNA: TGTGCCAGCAGTTCCCCAGGACAGGGGCAGAGCTCCTACGAGCAGTACTTC.